Included here is one TCR beta chain sequence, with context. This clonotype came up a few times. What antigen it recognizes has not been identified. It has no much larger one-base neighbor in the sample; base qualities were not kept. The sample originates from a study of T-cell memory formation after mild COVID-19 (dated by TCRdb to the early 2020s). Regarding the research as a whole: TCR sequence clusters from the two donors were found to be largely donor specific. In two donors, T-cell clones that expanded and contracted after mild COVID-19 were followed by sequencing TCRalpha and TCRbeta repertoires longitudinally. The cohort comprised two young, previously healthy adult volunteers, one female and one male. Summary of the overall study and its limitations: The second-wave clones that peaked on day 37 were not confirmed to be SARS-CoV-2 specific. Some responding clones were detected in pre-infection memory, suggesting pre-existing cross-reactive memory T cells joined the SARS-CoV-2 response. Only two mild cases were covered in the study, and larger cohorts including severe cases with pre-infection samples were considered necessary. Clones contracting from day 15 to 85 had balanced CD4/CD8 phenotypes, while a second wave expanding from day 15 to 37 was biased towards CD4+. Contracting CD4+ clones appeared mostly in the CM and EM memory subsets, whereas CD8+ clones were enriched in EMRA.

Ficoll-Paque density gradient centrifugation was the method used to isolate PBMCs. TCRdb lists the instrument as Illumina NovaSeq 6000. TCRalpha and TCRbeta cDNA libraries were built by 5'RACE with constant-segment primers, adding sample barcodes and unique molecular identifiers. RNA was extracted from every sample with Trizol reagent. Libraries were amplified in two PCR steps, with a second sample barcode and Illumina TruSeq adapters added in the second step. Sequencing of libraries was performed on an Illumina NovaSeq with 2 x 150 bp paired-end reads. The authors' pipeline ran thus. Demultiplexing of reads and collapsing into UMI-guided consensus sequences were performed with migec v1.2.7. Using mixcr v2.1.11, UMI consensuses were aligned to TRA and TRB V and J templates and then assembled into clonotypes. Expanded or contracted clonotypes were those called significant by both edgeR and NoisET, with noise models trained on biological replicates. For edgeR calls, the cutoffs were a false discovery rate-adjusted p below 0.01 and a log2 fold-change threshold of 1. As an exploratory analysis of dynamics, max-normalized trajectories of the 1000 most abundant clonotypes were examined with PCA combined with hierarchical clustering. Separately sequenced CD4+ and CD8+ repertoires were used to assign a CD4 or CD8 phenotype to each responding clone. Using fastp at Q25 and MiXCR, TCRdb reprocessed the public reads and kept productive beta chains. Rows with a matching CDR3 protein are joined into one entry that keeps the most common DNA and genes. The V and J calls, along with clone size, are taken from TCRdb and not from the paper's own processing. The sample data list 140,000 to 150,000 distinct CDR3 sequences, and about 23% of these were observed just once. Of the sample, roughly 24% falls within the top ten clones.

V trim: 5 bases; J trim: 0 bases; unmatched bases: 13. For CDR1 and CDR2, the germline V gene lists SGHVS and FQNEAQ. The CDR3, from cysteine to phenylalanine, totals 19 residues. Of all the DNA, just the CDR3 is kept, 57 bases in frame from base 1. Source material: PBMCs or a T cell subset sorted from them (not recorded which). This receptor was identified in an adult woman who had mild COVID-19 (a few samples of this study predate the infection). The sample titles of this study are shuffled in the database, so cell type and time point are left out; the donor was told from shared clones. The chain couples TRBV7-8 to TRBJ2-2; a stretch of 9 junction bases matches TRBD2. The CDR3 protein: CASSLSREGPHSNTGELFF. The DNA sequence is TGTGCCAGCAGCCTCTCGCGGGAGGGCCCTCATTCGAACACCGGGGAGCTGTTTTTT.